The rows below give T cell receptor beta chains drawn from one sample of a study of cytomegalovirus exposure and HLA in healthy donors. Generated by immunoSEQ multiplex PCR, the TCRdb table keeps only in-frame clones and is missing some. In the table there are about 150,000 clones, about 83% of which are singletons. Specimen: PBMCs. The receptors come from a woman in her thirties or forties in good health and CMV-seronegative. Each CDR3 is given with its conserved first and last residue. Each record gives: clone size, V gene, J gene, D gene, CDR3 DNA, CDR3 protein. D genes are given only for firm matches. Rows may omit the clone size; those that give it use once, few, many or a size class.

.	TRBV5-1	TRBJ2-1	.	TGCGCCAGCAGCTCGGACTCATCCTCCTACAATGAGCAGTTCTTC	CASSSDSSSYNEQFF
.	TRBV12-5	TRBJ1-3	TRBD1	TGTGCTAGTGGTTTAACCGGACAGGGGGCTGGAAACACCATATATTTT	CASGLTGQGAGNTIYF
.	TRBV30	TRBJ1-1	.	TGTGCCTGGAGTGTAAAGGGGAAGGAGAGCCTACGTCAGGCTTTCTTT	CAWSVKGKESLRQAFF
.	TRBV5-1	TRBJ2-4	.	TGCGCCAGCAGCATCGACAGTTCAAACATTCAGTACTTC	CASSIDSSNIQYF
.	TRBV5-1	TRBJ2-2	TRBD2	TGCGCCAGCAGCTTAGCGGGGGGGAACACCGGGGAGCTGTTTTTT	CASSLAGGNTGELFF
.	TRBV11-2	TRBJ2-4	.	TGTGCCAGCAGCTTAGTGGGCCGCCGTTCCAAAAACATTCAGTACTTC	CASSLVGRRSKNIQYF
.	TRBV21-1	TRBJ2-1	.	TGTGCCAGCAGCAAAGTACCGGCGGTCAATGAGCAGTTCTTC	CASSKVPAVNEQFF
.	TRBV19	TRBJ2-7	.	TGTGCCAGTAGTATCCGGAGGAGCTCCTACGAGCAGTACTTC	CASSIRRSSYEQYF
.	TRBV5-1	TRBJ2-1	TRBD2	TGCGCCAGCAGCTTGGTAGCGGGAGAAACTGAGCAGTTCTTC	CASSLVAGETEQFF
.	TRBV6-1	TRBJ2-6	TRBD1	TGTGCCAGCAGTGAAGGGGACAGGGGGTCCGGGGCCAACGTCCTGACTTTC	CASSEGDRGSGANVLTF
.	TRBV27	TRBJ2-1	.	TGTGCCAGCAGTTTTGGCAGGGGCAATGAGCAGTTCTTC	CASSFGRGNEQFF
.	TRBV28	TRBJ2-5	.	TGTGCCAGCAGTGCGACCGGGGAGGAGGAGACCCAGTACTTC	CASSATGEEETQYF
.	TRBV9	TRBJ2-1	.	TGTGCCAGCAGCGTTATTGGTACAGACGGTTACAATGAGCAGTTCTTC	CASSVIGTDGYNEQFF
.	TRBV7-7	TRBJ2-2	.	TGTGCTAGCAGCCCACCACAGGGAGACACCGGGGAGCTGTTTTTT	CASSPPQGDTGELFF
.	TRBV5-1	TRBJ2-2	TRBD1	TGCGCCAGCAGAGCGACCGGGACAGTGGGGTCCGGGGAGCTGTTTTTT	CASRATGTVGSGELFF
.	TRBV7-7	TRBJ1-1	.	TGTGCTAGCAGCTTAGATAAGGGGCTGAACACTGAAGCTTTCTTT	CASSLDKGLNTEAFF
.	TRBV4-1	TRBJ1-6	TRBD1	TGCGCCAGCAGCCACCCCGGAAGGGGGCAATCACCCCTCCACTTT	CASSHPGRGQSPLHF
.	TRBV2	TRBJ2-7	.	TGTGCCAGCAACCGGGACAAATTTCGCGAGCAGTACTTC	CASNRDKFREQYF
few	TRBV6-1	TRBJ2-7	TRBD1	TGTGCCAGCAATACGGGACAGTTCTACGAGCAGTACTTC	CASNTGQFYEQYF
.	TRBV28	TRBJ2-7	.	TGTGCCAGCAGTTTATTAGTCGAGCAGTACTTC	CASSLLVEQYF
.	TRBV27	TRBJ2-7	.	TGTGCCAGCAGTTTAATAGGTGTTTCATCGGGTTACGAGCAGTACTTC	CASSLIGVSSGYEQYF
once	TRBV27	TRBJ1-1	TRBD1	TGTGCCAGCACCCGGAGGAGGGGGCGCGTGAACACTGAAGCTTTCTTT	CASTRRRGRVNTEAFF
once	TRBV5-1	TRBJ1-4	.	TGCGCCAGCAGCTTGCAGGGGCAGCATGAAAAACTGTTTTTT	CASSLQGQHEKLFF
.	TRBV5-1	TRBJ2-2	.	TGCGCCAGCAGCCCTGAGGGCCCATACACCGGGGAGCTGTTTTTT	CASSPEGPYTGELFF
.	TRBV5-1	TRBJ2-1	TRBD2	TGCGCCAGCAGCTTGACTAGCGGAGGGGGAAACAATGAGCAGTTCTTC	CASSLTSGGGNNEQFF
.	TRBV25-1	TRBJ2-1	.	TGTGCCAGCAGTGAATTTCGGGGTTACAATGAGCAGTTCTTC	CASSEFRGYNEQFF
once	TRBV7-2	TRBJ2-2	.	TGTGCCAGCAGCTTGAACAGGGCAGTCGGGGAGCTGTTTTTT	CASSLNRAVGELFF
.	TRBV29-1	TRBJ1-2	.	TGCAGCGTTGGAGGGGAGGACTATGGCTACACCTTC	CSVGGEDYGYTF
.	TRBV2	TRBJ2-7	TRBD2	TGTGCCAGCACATATGGACTAGCGGGGGCCCTGAGCTCCTACGAGCAGTACTTC	CASTYGLAGALSSYEQYF
once	TRBV7-2	TRBJ1-1	TRBD1	TGTGCCAGCAGTTCTGGGACAGTCTACACTGAAGCTTTCTTT	CASSSGTVYTEAFF
once	TRBV10-2	TRBJ1-6	TRBD1	TGCGCCAGCAGACCCGAGACAGGGCTCAATAATTCACCCCTCCACTTT	CASRPETGLNNSPLHF
.	TRBV23-1	TRBJ2-7	.	TGCGCCAGCAGTCAATCCACGGGGAGGACCCCTGGCCACGAGCAGTACTTC	CASSQSTGRTPGHEQYF
.	TRBV29-1	TRBJ1-1	.	TGCAGCGCGGGGGGTAGTGAAGCTTTCTTT	CSAGGSEAFF
.	TRBV7-9	TRBJ2-7	.	TGTTCCAGCACCGGACATACCTACGAGCAGTACTTC	CSSTGHTYEQYF
.	TRBV19	TRBJ1-4	TRBD1	TGTGCCAGTAGTATAGACGACAGGGGCGGAGAAAAACTGTTTTTT	CASSIDDRGGEKLFF